This T cell receptor (beta chain) is drawn from a study of graft-versus-host responses after intestinal transplantation. Across the study: Tacrolimus plus steroids were given to all recipients for 2 to 4 years, preceded by anti-thymocyte globulin induction.

The CDR3 has 19 amino acids. In germline, CDR1 is SGHAT, CDR2 FQNNGV. The V and J ends lost 4 bases and 1 base respectively, with 25 bases between them. About this clone: Its antigen remains unknown.

TCRdb's table, derived via immunoSEQ multiplex PCR, lists solely in-frame clones and lacks some. Counted here are approximately 130,000 clones, more than 90% occurring once; the ten biggest clones make up about 0.16%. This sequence originates from a human donor who received an intestinal transplant. V and J are TRBV11-2 and TRBJ1-1; weak D call: TRBD1 (5 bases). The material was unstimulated CD4+ T cells sorted from spleen or lymph node cells, obtained before intestinal transplant. The CDR3 region is CASSSNLFGTDLRNTEAFF. The CDR3 DNA reads as TGTGCCAGCAGCTCCAACCTCTTCGGGACGGACCTTAGGAACACTGAAGCTTTCTTT.